These T cell receptor beta chains were read from a single sample in a study of regulatory T cells in long-lasting Graves disease. TCRdb re-called the multiplex PCR reads through MiXCR, storing one row per CDR3 protein. The data show around 500,000 distinct CDR3 sequences, roughly 14% seen once. These same records also appear under a second study, on T cells in Graves' hyperthyroidism and ophthalmopathy.

Material: peripheral blood mononuclear cells (PBMCs), obtained at new diagnosis, from a patient treated with antithyroid drugs. These receptors originate from a man aged 30 to 39 with Graves disease. CDR3s include the opening cysteine and the closing phenylalanine or tryptophan. The D gene is left open where the match is weak. Clone size is given for some rows only: seen once, a few or many times, or a class if the clone is expanded.

V,D,size,J,DNA,CDR3
TRBV7-6,TRBD2,many,TRBJ2-7,TGTGCCAGCAGCCTAAGGCCGGGGGGGGACCGTCAGAAGCAGTACTTC,CASSLRPGGDRQKQYF
TRBV2,.,many,TRBJ2-3,TGTGCCAGCAGGCGGACCACCGTGGGAGATACGCAGTATTTT,CASRRTTVGDTQYF
TRBV7-6,.,.,TRBJ1-2,TGTGCCAGCAGCCAGAGCCTTGACCTTAACTATGGCTACACCTTC,CASSQSLDLNYGYTF
TRBV25-1,.,many,TRBJ2-5,TGTGCCAGCAGTGAATACGAGGGCCAAGAGACCCAGTACTTC,CASSEYEGQETQYF
TRBV2,TRBD1,many,TRBJ1-2,TGTGCCAGCAAGAAGCGACAGGGGGCGATCCTACCCTTTCTCTATGGCTACACCTTC,CASKKRQGAILPFLYGYTF
TRBV12-3/TRBV12-4,.,.,TRBJ2-5,TGTGCCAGCAGCCCCGGGGAGAGGGAGACCCAGTACTTC,CASSPGERETQYF
TRBV30,.,few,TRBJ1-4,TGTGCCGGAGCAGGGAATGAAAAACTGTTTTTT,CAGAGNEKLFF
TRBV29-1,TRBD2,few,TRBJ2-7,TGCAGCGTTGCTAGCGGGAGGTACCCCTACGAGCAGTACTTC,CSVASGRYPYEQYF
TRBV28,.,many,TRBJ2-7,TGTGCCAGCGGGAGTTCCCGGGACGAGCAGTACTTC,CASGSSRDEQYF
TRBV28,.,.,TRBJ2-5,TGTGCCGGCAGTTTTTGGTCCTTTTGGGTACAAGAGACCCAGTACTTC,CAGSFWSFWVQETQYF
TRBV2,TRBD1,many,TRBJ2-1,TGTGCCAGTAACAGGGGGCAATCCTACAATGAGCAGTTCTTC,CASNRGQSYNEQFF
TRBV27,.,many,TRBJ2-1,TGTGCCAGCAGTAGGAGGGGGAGCTCCTACAATGAGCAGTTCTTC,CASSRRGSSYNEQFF
TRBV7-9,.,few,TRBJ1-1,TGTGCCAGCAGCTTAGTTCGGGGAGTGAACACTGAAGCTTTCTTT,CASSLVRGVNTEAFF
TRBV30,.,.,TRBJ1-4,TGTGCCTGGAGAAAATCGGGGTACAATGAAAAACTGTTTTTT,CAWRKSGYNEKLFF
TRBV9,.,.,TRBJ2-5,TGTGCCAGCAGCCGCACGGGGGCCGGAGAGACCCAGTACTTC,CASSRTGAGETQYF
TRBV5-1,TRBD1,.,TRBJ1-3,TGCGCCAGCAGCTCCACAACAGGGGGAAGAAACACCATATATTTT,CASSSTTGGRNTIYF